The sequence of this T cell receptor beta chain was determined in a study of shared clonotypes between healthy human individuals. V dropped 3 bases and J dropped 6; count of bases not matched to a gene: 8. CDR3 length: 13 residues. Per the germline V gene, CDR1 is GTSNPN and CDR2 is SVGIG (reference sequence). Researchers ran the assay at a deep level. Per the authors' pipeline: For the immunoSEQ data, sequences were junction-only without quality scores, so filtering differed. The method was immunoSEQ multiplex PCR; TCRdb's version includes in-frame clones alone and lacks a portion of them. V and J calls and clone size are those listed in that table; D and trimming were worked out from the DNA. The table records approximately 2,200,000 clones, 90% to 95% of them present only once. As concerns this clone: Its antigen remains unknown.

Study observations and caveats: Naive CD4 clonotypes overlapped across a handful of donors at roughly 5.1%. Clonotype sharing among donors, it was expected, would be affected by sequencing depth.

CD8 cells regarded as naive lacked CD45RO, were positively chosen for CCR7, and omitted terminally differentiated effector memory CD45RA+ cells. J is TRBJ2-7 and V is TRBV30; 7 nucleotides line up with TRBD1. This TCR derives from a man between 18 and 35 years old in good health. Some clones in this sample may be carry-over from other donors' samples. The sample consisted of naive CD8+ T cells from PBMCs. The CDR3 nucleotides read TGTGCCTGGAGCGGGACAGCTTTTTCCGAGCAGTACTTC. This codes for CAWSGTAFSEQYF.